This T cell receptor (beta chain) was profiled in a study of CD8 T cells in ankylosing spondylitis. Notes on the study in general: In ankylosing spondylitis patients, matched synovial fluid reportedly showed significant enrichment of disease-linked clones. Disease-linked clones displayed a CD8+ phenotype and appeared relatively rarely in peripheral blood.

The germline gives CDR1 MRHNA, CDR2 SNTAGT. Deletions cut 5 bases from V and 2 bases from J, with 11 bases between. This CDR3 spans 14 amino acids. With respect to this clonotype: The antigen is unknown. A much larger clone differs from this one at a single base, so this may be a read error.

TCRdb analysed the 5' RACE reads with MiXCR anew, one entry per CDR3 protein. The profile shows 230,000 or so distinct CDR3 sequences, about 24% of them singletons. This clonotype was sampled from a male donor with ankylosing spondylitis or in good health (not recorded which). The specimen sequenced was blood, either unsorted or a sorted T cell fraction (not recorded which). The V call is TRBV6-4, the J call TRBJ2-3, with D unresolved. CDR3 protein: CASSNSYITDTQYF. The CDR3 region has the DNA TGTGCCAGCAGTAACAGTTATATCACAGATACGCAGTATTTT.